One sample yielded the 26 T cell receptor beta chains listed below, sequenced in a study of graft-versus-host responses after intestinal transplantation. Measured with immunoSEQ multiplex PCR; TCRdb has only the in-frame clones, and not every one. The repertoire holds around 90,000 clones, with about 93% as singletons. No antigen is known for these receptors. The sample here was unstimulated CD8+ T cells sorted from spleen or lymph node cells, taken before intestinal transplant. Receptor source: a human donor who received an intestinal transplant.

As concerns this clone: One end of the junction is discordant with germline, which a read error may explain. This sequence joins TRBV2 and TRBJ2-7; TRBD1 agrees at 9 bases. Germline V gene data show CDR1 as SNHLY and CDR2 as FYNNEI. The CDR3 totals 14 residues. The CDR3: CVSSFGTGFYEQYF. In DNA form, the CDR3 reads TGTGTCAGCAGCTTCGGGACAGGGTTCTACGAGCAGTACTTC. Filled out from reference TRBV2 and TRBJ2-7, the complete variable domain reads EPEVTQTPSHQVTQMGQEVILRCVPISNHLYFYWYRQILGQKVEFLVSFYNNEISEKSEIFDDQFSVERPDGSNFTLKIRSTKLEDSAMYFCVSSFGTGFYEQYFGPGTRLTVT.

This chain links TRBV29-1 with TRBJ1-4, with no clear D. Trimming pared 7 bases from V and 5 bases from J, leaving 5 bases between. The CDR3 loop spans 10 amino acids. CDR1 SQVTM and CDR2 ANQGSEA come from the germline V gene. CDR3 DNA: TGCAGCGCCTTGAATGAAAAACTGTTTTTT. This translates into CSALNEKLFF.

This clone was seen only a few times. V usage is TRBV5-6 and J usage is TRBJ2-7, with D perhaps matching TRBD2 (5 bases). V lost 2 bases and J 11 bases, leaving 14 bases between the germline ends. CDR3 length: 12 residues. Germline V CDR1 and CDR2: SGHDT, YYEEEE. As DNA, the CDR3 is TGTGCCAGCAGCTTCAACCACCCGGAGGAGTACTTC. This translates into CASSFNHPEEYF.

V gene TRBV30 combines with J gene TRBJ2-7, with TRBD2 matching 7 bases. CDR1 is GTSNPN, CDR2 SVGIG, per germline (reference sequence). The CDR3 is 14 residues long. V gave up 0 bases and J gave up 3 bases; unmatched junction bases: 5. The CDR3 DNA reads TGTGCCTGGAGTGTAGGGTCTAGCGGCTACGAGCAGTACTTC. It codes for CAWSVGSSGYEQYF.

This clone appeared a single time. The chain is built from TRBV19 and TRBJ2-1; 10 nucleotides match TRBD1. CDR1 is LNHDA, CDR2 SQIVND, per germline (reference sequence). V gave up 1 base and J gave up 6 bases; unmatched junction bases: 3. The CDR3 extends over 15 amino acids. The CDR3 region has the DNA TGTGCCAGTAGTATAGGACAGGGGGCGCTCAATGAGCAGTTCTTC. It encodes CASSIGQGALNEQFF.

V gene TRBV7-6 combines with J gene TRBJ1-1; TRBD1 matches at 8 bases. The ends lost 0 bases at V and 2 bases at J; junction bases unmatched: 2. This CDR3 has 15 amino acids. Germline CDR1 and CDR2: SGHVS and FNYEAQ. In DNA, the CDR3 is TGTGCCAGCAGCTTAGCGGCAGGGGGCAACACTGAAGCTTTCTTT. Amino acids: CASSLAAGGNTEAFF.

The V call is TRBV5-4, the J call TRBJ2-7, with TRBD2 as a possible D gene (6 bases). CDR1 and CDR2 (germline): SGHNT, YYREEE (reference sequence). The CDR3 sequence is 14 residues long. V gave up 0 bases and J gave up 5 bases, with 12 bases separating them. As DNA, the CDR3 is TGTGCCAGCAGCTTGGCGCTAGCGTTAGACGAGCAGTACTTC. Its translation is CASSLALALDEQYF.

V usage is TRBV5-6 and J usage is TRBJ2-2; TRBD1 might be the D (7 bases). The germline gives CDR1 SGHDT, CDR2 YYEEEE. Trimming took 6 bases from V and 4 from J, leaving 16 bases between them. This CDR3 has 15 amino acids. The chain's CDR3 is CASNRGTAGTGELFF. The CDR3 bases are TGTGCCAGCAACCGGGGGACAGCAGGCACCGGGGAGCTGTTTTTT.

CDR3 sequence reads: CASSPGDGSSYEQYF. CDR3 sequence (DNA): TGTGCCAGCAGCCCGGGGGACGGTAGCTCCTACGAGCAGTACTTC. The genes are TRBV6-6 and TRBJ2-7; D is possibly TRBD2 (6 bases). This CDR3 is built from 15 residues. CDR1 is MNHNY, CDR2 SVGAGI, per germline (reference sequence). V lost 6 bases to trimming and J lost 0 bases, with 15 bases between them.

CDR3 sequence: CASSLDRGQNSPLHF. In nucleotides, the CDR3 is TGTGCCAGCAGCTTGGATAGGGGTCAGAATTCACCCCTCCACTTT. The rearrangement uses TRBV5-6 and TRBJ1-6; tentatively, D is TRBD1 (5 bases). The CDR3 has 15 amino acids. Trimming shortened V by 0 bases and J by 7 bases, and 11 bases separated the two germline ends. The germline CDR1 and CDR2 sequences are SGHDT and YYEEEE.

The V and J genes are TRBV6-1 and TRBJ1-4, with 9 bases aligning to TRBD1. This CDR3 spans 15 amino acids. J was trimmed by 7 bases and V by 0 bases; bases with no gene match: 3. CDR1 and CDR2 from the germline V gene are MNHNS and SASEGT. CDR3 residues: CASSEAGTGPEKLFF. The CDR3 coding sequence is TGTGCCAGCAGTGAAGCGGGGACAGGGCCTGAAAAACTGTTTTTT.

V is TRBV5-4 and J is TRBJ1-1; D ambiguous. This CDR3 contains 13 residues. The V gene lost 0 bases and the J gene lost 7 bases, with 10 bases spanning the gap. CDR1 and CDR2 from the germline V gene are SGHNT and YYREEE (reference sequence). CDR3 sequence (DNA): TGTGCCAGCAGCTTGGGTTCGGCGGATGAAGCTTTCTTT. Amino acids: CASSLGSADEAFF.

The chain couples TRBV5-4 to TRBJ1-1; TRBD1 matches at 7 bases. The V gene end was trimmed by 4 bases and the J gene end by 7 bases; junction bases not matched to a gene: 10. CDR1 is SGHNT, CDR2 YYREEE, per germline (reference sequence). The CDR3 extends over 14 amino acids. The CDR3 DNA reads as TGTGCCAGCAGCCTCCGACAGGGCTTAGGTGAAGCTTTCTTT. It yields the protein CASSLRQGLGEAFF.

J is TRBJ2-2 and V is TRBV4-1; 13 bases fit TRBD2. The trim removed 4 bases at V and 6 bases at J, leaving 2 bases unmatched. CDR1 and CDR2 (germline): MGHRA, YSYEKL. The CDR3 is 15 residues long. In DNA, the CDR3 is TGCGCCAGCAGCCTGGGACTAGCGGGACCCGGGGAGCTGTTTTTT. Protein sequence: CASSLGLAGPGELFF.

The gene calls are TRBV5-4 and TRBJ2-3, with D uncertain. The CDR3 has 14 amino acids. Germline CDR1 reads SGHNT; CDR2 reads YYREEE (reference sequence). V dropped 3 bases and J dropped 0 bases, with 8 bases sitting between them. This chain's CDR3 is CASSSVPSTDTQYF. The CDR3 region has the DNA TGTGCCAGCAGCTCAGTCCCTAGCACAGATACGCAGTATTTT. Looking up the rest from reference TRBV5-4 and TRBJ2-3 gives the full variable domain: ETGVTQSPTHLIKTRGQQVTLRCSSQSGHNTVSWYQQALGQGPQFIFQYYREEENGRGNFPPRFSGLQFPNYSSELNVNALELDDSALYLCASSSVPSTDTQYFGPGTRLTVL.

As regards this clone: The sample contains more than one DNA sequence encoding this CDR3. The CDR3 DNA is TGCGCCAGCAGCCCACCGGCGGGAGGGGTTCCCTACGAGCAGTACTTC. Its protein product is CASSPPAGGVPYEQYF. The chain recombines TRBV5-1 with TRBJ2-7, with 9 positions matching TRBD2. The CDR3 is 16 residues long. CDR1 and CDR2 (germline): SGHRS, YFSETQ. Trimming at V came to 4 bases and at J to 2 bases, leaving 10 bases not matched to a gene. Looking up the rest from reference TRBV5-1 and TRBJ2-7 gives the full variable domain: KAGVTQTPRYLIKTRGQQVTLSCSPISGHRSVSWYQQTPGQGLQFLFEYFSETQRNKGNFPGRFSGRQFSNSRSEMNVSTLELGDSALYLCASSPPAGGVPYEQYFGPGTRLTVT.

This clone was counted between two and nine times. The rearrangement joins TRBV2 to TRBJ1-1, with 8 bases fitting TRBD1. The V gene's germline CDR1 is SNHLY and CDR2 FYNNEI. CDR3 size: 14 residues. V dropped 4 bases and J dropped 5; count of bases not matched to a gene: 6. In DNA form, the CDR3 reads TGTGCCAGCAGTGGAGGGACAGGTGAGACTGAAGCTTTCTTT. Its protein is CASSGGTGETEAFF.

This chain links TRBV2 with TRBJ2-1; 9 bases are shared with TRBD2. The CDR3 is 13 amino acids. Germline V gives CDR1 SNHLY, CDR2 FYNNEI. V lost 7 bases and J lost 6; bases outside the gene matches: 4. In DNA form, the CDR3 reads TGTGCCAGCAACGAACTAGCGGGCAATGAGCAGTTCTTC. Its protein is CASNELAGNEQFF.

The CDR3 loop is CASSEYGQGINEQFF. CDR3 nucleotide sequence: TGCGCCAGCAGTGAGTACGGGCAGGGAATAAATGAGCAGTTCTTC. The V call is TRBV10-2, the J call TRBJ2-1; a weak D match, TRBD1 (5 bases). The CDR3 spans 15 residues. The germline V gene has CDR1 WSHSY and CDR2 SAAADI. Trimming took off 1 base at V and 7 bases at J, with 14 bases between the two ends.

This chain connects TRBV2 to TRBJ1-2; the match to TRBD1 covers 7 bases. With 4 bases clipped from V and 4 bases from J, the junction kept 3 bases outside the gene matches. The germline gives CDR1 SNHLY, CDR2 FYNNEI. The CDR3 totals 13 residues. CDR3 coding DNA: TGTGCCAGCAGTGGGGCAGGGGGCTATGGCTACACCTTC. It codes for CASSGAGGYGYTF.

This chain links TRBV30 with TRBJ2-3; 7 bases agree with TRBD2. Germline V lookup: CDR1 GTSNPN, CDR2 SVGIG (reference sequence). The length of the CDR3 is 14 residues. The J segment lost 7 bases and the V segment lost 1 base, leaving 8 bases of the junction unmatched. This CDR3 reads CAWSESGVSHTQYF. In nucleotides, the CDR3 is TGTGCCTGGAGTGAAAGCGGGGTAAGTCATACGCAGTATTTT. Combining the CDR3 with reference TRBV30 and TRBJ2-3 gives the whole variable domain SQTIHQWPATLVQPVGSPLSLECTVEGTSNPNLYWYRQAAGRGLQLLFYSVGIGQISSEVPQNLSASRPQDRQFILSSKKLLLSDSGFYLCAWSESGVSHTQYFGPGTRLTVL.

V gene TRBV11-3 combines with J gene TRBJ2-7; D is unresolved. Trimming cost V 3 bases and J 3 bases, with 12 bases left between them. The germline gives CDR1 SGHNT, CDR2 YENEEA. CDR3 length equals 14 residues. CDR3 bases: TGTGCCAGCAGCTTCACATCAGGTCACTACGAGCAGTACTTC. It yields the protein CASSFTSGHYEQYF.

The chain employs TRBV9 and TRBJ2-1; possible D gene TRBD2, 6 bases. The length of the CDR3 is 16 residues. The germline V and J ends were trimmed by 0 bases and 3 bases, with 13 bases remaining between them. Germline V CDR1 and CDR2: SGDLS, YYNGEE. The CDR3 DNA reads TGTGCCAGCAGCGTAGAATCTGGCGGGGACTACAATGAGCAGTTCTTC. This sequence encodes CASSVESGGDYNEQFF. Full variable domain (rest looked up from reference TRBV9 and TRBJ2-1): DSGVTQTPKHLITATGQRVTLRCSPRSGDLSVYWYQQSLDQGLQFLIQYYNGEERAKGNILERFSAQQFPDLHSELNLSSLELGDSALYFCASSVESGGDYNEQFFGPGTRLTVL.

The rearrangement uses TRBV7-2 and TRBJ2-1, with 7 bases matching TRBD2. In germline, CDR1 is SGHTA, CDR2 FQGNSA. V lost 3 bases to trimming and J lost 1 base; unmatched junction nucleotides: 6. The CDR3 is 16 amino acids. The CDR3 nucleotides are TGTGCCAGCAGCTTGGTTAGCGGGTTTTCCTACAATGAGCAGTTCTTC. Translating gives CASSLVSGFSYNEQFF.

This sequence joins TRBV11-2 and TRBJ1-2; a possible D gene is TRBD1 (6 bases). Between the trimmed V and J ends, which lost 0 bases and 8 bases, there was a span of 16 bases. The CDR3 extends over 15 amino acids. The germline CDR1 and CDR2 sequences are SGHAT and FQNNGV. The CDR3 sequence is CASSLDFETGSGYTF. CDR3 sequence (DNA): TGTGCCAGCAGCTTAGATTTTGAAACAGGGAGCGGCTACACCTTC.

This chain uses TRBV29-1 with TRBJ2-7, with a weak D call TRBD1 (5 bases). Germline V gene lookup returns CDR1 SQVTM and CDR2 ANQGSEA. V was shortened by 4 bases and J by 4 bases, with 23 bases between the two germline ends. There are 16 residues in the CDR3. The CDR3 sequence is CSVAALEPDRGYEQYF. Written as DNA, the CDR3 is TGCAGCGTTGCTGCCTTGGAACCGGATAGGGGTTACGAGCAGTACTTC.